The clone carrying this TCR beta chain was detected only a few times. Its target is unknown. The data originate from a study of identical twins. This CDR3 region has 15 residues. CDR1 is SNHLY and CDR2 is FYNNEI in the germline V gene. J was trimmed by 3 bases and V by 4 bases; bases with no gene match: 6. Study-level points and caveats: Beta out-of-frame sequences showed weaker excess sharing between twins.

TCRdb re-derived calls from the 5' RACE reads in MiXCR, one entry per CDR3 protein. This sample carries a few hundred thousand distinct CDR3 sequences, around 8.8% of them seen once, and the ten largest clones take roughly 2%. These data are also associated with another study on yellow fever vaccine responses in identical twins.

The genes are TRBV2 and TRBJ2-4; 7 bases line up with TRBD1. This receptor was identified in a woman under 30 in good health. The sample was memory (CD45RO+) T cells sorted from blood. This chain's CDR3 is CASSGQGDVKNIQYF. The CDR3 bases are TGTGCCAGCAGTGGGCAGGGGGATGTCAAAAACATTCAGTACTTC.